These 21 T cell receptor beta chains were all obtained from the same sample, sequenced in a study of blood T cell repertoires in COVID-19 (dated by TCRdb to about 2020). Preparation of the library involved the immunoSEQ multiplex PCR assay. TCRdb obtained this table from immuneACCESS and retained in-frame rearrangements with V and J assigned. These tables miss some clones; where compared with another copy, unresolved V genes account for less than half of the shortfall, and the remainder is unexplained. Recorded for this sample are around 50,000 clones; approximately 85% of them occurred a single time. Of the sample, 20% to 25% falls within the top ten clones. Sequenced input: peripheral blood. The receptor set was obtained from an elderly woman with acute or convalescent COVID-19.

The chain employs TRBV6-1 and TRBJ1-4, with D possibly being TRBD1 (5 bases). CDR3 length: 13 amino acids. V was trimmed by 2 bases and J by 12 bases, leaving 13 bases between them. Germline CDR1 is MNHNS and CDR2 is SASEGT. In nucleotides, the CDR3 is TGTGCCAGCAGTGAATCTTCCGGGACTGAACTGTTTTTT. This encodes CASSESSGTELFF.

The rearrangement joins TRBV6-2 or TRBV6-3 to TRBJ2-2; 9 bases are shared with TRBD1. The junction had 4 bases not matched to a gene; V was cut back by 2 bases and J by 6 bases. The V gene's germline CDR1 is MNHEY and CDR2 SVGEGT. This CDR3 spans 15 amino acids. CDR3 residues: CASSYPDRGAGELFF. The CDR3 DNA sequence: TGTGCCAGCAGTTACCCCGACAGGGGGGCCGGGGAGCTGTTTTTT.

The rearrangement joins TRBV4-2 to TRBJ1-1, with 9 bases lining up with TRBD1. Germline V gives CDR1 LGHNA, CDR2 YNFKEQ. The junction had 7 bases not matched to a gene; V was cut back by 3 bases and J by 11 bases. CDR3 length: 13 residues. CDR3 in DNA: TGTGCCAGCAGCCACCTCGGACAGGGGCCCGCTTTCTTT. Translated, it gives CASSHLGQGPAFF.

The DNA of the CDR3 is TGCGCCAGCAGCGTCACTAGCGGGGGGGCGGAGACCCAGTACTTC. Translated: CASSVTSGGAETQYF. The rearrangement joins TRBV5-1 to TRBJ2-5; 13 bases agree with TRBD2. Trimming removed 4 bases from V and 5 bases from J; junction bases left unmatched: 5. This CDR3 comprises 15 residues. Germline-derived CDR1 and CDR2 are SGHRS and YFSETQ.

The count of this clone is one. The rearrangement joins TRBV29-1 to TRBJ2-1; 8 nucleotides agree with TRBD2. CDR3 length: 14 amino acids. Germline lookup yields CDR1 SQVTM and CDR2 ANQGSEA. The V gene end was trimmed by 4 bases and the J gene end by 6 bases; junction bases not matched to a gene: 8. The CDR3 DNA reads TGCAGCGTTGGCCTAGCGGGTAGACTCAATGAGCAGTTCTTC. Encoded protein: CSVGLAGRLNEQFF.

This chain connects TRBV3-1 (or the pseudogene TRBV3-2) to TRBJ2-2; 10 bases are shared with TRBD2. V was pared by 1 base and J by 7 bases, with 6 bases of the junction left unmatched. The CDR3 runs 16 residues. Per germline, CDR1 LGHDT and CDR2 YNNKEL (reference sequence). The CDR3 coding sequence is TGTGCCAGCAGCCAAGTGGCTAGCGGGAGCGGCGGGGAGCTGTTTTTT. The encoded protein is CASSQVASGSGGELFF.

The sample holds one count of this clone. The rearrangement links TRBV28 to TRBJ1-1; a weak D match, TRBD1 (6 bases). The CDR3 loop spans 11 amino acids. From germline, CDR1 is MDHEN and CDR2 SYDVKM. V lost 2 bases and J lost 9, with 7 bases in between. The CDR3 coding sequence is TGTGCCAGCAGTTTAAGGGGGAAAGCTTTCTTT. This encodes CASSLRGKAFF.

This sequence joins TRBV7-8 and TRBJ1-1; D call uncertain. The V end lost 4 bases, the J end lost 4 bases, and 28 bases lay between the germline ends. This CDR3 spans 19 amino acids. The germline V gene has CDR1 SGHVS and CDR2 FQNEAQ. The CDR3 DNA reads TGTGCCAGCAGCTCCCGGGTGATTTTGGAATTTAACGTAGGCACTGAAGCTTTCTTT. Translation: CASSSRVILEFNVGTEAFF.

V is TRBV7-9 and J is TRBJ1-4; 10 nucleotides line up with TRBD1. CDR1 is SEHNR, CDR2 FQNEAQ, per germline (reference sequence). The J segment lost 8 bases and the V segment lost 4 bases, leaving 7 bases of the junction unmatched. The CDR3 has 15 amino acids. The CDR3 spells CASSSGQGRNEKLFF. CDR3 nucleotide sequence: TGTGCCAGCAGCTCGGGACAGGGGAGGAACGAAAAACTGTTTTTT.

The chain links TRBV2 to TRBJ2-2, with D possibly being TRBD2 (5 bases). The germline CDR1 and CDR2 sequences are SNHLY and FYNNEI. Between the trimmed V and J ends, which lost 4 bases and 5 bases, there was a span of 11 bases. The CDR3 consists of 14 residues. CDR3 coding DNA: TGTGCCAGCAGTGTAACCCGCGGGACCGGGGAGCTGTTTTTT. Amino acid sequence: CASSVTRGTGELFF.

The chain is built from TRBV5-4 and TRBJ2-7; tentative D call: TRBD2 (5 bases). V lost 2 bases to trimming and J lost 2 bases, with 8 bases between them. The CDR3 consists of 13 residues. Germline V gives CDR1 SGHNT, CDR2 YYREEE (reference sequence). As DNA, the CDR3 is TGTGCCAGCAGCTTCGCCGGGGCCTACGAGCAGTACTTC. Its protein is CASSFAGAYEQYF.

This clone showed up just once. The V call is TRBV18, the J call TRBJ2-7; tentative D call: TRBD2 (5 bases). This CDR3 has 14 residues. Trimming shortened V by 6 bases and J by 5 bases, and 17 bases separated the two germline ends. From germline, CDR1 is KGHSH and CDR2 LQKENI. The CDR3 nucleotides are TGTGCCAGCTCTCCCCTCGGGGAGTCCGACGAGCAGTACTTC. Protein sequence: CASSPLGESDEQYF. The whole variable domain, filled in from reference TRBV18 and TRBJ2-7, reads NAGVMQNPRHLVRRRGQEARLRCSPMKGHSHVYWYRQLPEEGLKFMVYLQKENIIDESGMPKERFSAEFPKEGPSILRIQQVVRGDSAAYFCASSPLGESDEQYFGPGTRLTVT.

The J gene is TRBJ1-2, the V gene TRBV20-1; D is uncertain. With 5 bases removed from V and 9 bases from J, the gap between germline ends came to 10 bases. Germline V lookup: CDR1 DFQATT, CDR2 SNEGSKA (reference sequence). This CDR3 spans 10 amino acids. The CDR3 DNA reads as TGCAGTGCTTTCGAGGGAAGCTACACCTTC. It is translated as CSAFEGSYTF.

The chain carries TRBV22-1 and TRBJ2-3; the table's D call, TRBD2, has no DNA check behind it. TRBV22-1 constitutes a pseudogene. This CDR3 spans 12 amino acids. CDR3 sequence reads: CPGSALTDTQYF. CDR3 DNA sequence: TGTCCTGGGAGCGCCCTGACAGATACGCAGTATTTT.

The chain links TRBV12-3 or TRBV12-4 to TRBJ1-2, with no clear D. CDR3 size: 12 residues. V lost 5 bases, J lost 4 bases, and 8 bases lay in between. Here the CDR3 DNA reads TGTGCCAGCAGTCGGCGGCCCTATGGCTACACCTTC. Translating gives CASSRRPYGYTF.

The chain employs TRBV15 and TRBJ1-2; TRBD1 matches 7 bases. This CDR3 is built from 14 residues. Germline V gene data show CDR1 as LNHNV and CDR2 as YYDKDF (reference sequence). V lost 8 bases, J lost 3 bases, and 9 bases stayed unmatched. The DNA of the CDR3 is TGTGCCACCGGAGGGTTAGGGGGCGACTATGGCTACACCTTC. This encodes CATGGLGGDYGYTF.

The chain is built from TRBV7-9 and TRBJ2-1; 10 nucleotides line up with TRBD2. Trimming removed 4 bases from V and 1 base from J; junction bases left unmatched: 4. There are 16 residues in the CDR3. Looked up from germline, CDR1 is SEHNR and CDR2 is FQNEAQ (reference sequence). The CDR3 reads CASSSLAGFSYNEQFF. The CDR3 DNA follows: TGTGCCAGCAGCTCACTAGCGGGGTTTTCCTACAATGAGCAGTTCTTC.

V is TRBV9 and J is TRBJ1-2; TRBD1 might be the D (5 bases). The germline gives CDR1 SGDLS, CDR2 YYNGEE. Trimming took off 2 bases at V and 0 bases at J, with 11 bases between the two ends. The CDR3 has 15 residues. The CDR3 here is CASSVKTGSNYGYTF. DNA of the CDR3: TGTGCCAGCAGCGTGAAAACAGGCTCTAACTATGGCTACACCTTC.

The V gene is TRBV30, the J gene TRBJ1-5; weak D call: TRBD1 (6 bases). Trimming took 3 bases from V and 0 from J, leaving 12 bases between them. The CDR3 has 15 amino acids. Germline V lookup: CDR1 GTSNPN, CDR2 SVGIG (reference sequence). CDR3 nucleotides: TGTGCCTGGAGCCCCGACAGGTATAGCAATCAGCCCCAGCATTTT. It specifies CAWSPDRYSNQPQHF.

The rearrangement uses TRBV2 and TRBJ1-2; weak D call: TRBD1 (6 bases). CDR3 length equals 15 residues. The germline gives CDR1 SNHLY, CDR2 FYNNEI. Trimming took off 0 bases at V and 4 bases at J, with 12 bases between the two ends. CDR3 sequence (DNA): TGTGCCAGCAGTGAAGCAAGGGGGGGAGTCTATGGCTACACCTTC. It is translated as CASSEARGGVYGYTF.

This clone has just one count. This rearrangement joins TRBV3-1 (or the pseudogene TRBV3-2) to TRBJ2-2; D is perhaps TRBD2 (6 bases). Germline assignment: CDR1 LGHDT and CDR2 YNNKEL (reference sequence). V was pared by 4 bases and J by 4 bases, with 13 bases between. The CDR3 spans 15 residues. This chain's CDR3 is CASSPMAGTTGELFF. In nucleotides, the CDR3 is TGTGCCAGCAGCCCCATGGCGGGGACCACCGGGGAGCTGTTTTTT.